This T cell receptor (beta chain) was profiled in a study of blood T cell repertoires in COVID-19. The overall study: Some COVID-19 samples were acute and others convalescent; all came from the United States, Italy and Spain. Nucleic acid was either cDNA or gDNA, and it came from T cells, B-cell-depleted T cells, or PBMCs.

In the authors' methods: Nucleated cell counts were estimated from reference gene primer amplification. Libraries were prepared by immunoSEQ multiplex PCR; TCRdb keeps only in-frame clonotypes and omits some of them. That table gives V, J and clone size, and the DNA gave D and trimming. The sample has some 130,000 clones; roughly 88% are singletons. The CDR3 is 14 amino acids. The V gene end was trimmed by 6 bases and the J gene end by 10 bases; junction bases not matched to a gene: 12. The germline CDR1 and CDR2 sequences are SQVTM and ANQGSEA. Sequenced material: peripheral blood. This clonotype was obtained from a man aged 50 or older with acute or convalescent COVID-19. V and J are TRBV29-1 and TRBJ2-1, with 10 bases fitting TRBD2. Here the CDR3 DNA reads TGCAGCGTGTCCCTAGCGGGAGTCTCCGACGAGCAGTTCTTC. It specifies CSVSLAGVSDEQFF.